Sequencing of this T cell receptor beta chain was carried out in a study of blood T cell repertoires in COVID-19. Overall study: The study drew acute and convalescent COVID-19 samples from the United States, Italy and Spain. T cells, B-cell-depleted T cells, or PBMCs provided the cDNA or gDNA that served as material.

In Seattle, patients joined the study during active infection and were tracked longitudinally. Sequencing used immunoSEQ multiplex PCR; TCRdb keeps in-frame clones, though not all of them. The repertoire holds around 280,000 clones, with around nine tenths as singletons. The TCR originated in a woman in her thirties with COVID-19, enrolled during active disease. The sequenced sample was peripheral blood.

CDR3 in DNA: TGTGCCAGCAGCCAAGGGGCTAGCGAGGTTCGGCAGTACTTC. It yields the protein CASSQGASEVRQYF. This chain connects TRBV3-1 (or the pseudogene TRBV3-2) to TRBJ2-7, with a tentative D call TRBD2 (6 bases). V was clipped by 1 base and J by 9 bases, with 16 bases between them. The germline V gene encodes CDR1 LGHDT and CDR2 YNNKEL (reference sequence). CDR3 length: 14 amino acids.